This entry lists 4 T cell receptor beta chains sequenced from one sample in a study of beta chain features in type 1 diabetes. General study results and limits: Shorter TCRB CDR3s, moderately but significantly so, were found in Type 1 diabetes patients in all four CD4+ subsets.

Their cognate antigens are unknown. cDNA synthesis used the whole RNA isolate, giving expressed TCRB sequences. Using immunoSEQ multiplex PCR, the repertoire was profiled, and TCRdb retains in-frame clones only, with some absent. The sample yields about 340,000 clones, roughly 13% seen once. Sequencing was performed on naive CD4+ T cells from blood. Receptors originate from a woman under 30 with type 1 diabetes.

This rearrangement joins TRBV28 to TRBJ2-2; 8 nucleotides align to TRBD2. CDR1 MDHEN and CDR2 SYDVKM come from the germline V gene. This CDR3 has 17 residues. J lost 0 bases, V lost 2 bases, and 5 bases had no gene match. CDR3 nucleotides: TGTGCCAGCAGTTTAGTTGCGGGGGGTCCGAACACCGGGGAGCTGTTTTTT. As protein: CASSLVAGGPNTGELFF.

The chain uses TRBV18 and TRBJ1-1; 11 bases map to TRBD1. The germline V gene encodes CDR1 KGHSH and CDR2 LQKENI. V shed 3 bases and J 4 bases; nucleotides not matched to a gene: 7. The CDR3 has 16 amino acids. CDR3 sequence reads: CASSPRDRGKGTEAFF. In DNA, the CDR3 is TGTGCCAGCTCACCTAGGGACAGGGGGAAAGGCACTGAAGCTTTCTTT.

This clone was seen a handful of times. V usage is TRBV6-1 and J usage is TRBJ2-1, with D perhaps TRBD1 (6 bases). The CDR3 length is 15 residues. Looked up from germline, CDR1 is MNHNS and CDR2 is SASEGT. The V end lost 5 bases, the J end lost 0 bases, and 11 bases lay between the germline ends. CDR3 amino acids: CASSPQGGSYNEQFF. CDR3 DNA sequence: TGTGCCAGCAGTCCCCAAGGGGGCTCCTACAATGAGCAGTTCTTC.

The rearrangement uses TRBV7-2 and TRBJ2-4, with a weak D call TRBD1 (6 bases). Trimming stripped 4 bases from V and 9 bases from J, with 16 bases between. CDR3 length: 14 residues. Germline V CDR1 and CDR2: SGHTA, FQGNSA. The CDR3 sequence is CASSYRGQGGIQYF. CDR3 DNA sequence: TGTGCCAGCAGCTATCGCGGACAAGGGGGCATTCAGTACTTC.